This TCR beta chain was recovered during a study of control samples from healthy donors and cancer patients. The CDR3 sequence is 13 residues long. Germline V gene lookup returns CDR1 SEHNR and CDR2 FQNEAQ (reference sequence). The V segment lost 1 base and the J segment 7 bases; nucleotides outside the gene matches: 3. Measured with immunoSEQ multiplex PCR; TCRdb has only the in-frame clones, and not every one. In the table there are about 96,000 clones, more than 80% of which are singletons. Sequences were obtained from blood. The receptor was derived from a man aged 18 to 35 in good health. This sequence joins TRBV7-9 and TRBJ1-1; TRBD1 agrees at 7 bases. The CDR3 protein is CASSLVRDSEAFF. CDR3 DNA: TGTGCCAGCAGCTTAGTTAGGGACAGTGAAGCTTTCTTT.